The present T cell receptor (beta chain) was sequenced within a study of cytomegalovirus exposure and HLA in healthy donors. Whole-study context: HLA-typed donors were the source of around 77 million unique TCRs held in an early data release. Study-level points and caveats: In vitro assays verified that three CMV-associated chains recognized CMV antigens specifically.

PCR amplification relied on 60 Vbeta primers (plus 13 Jbeta primers). Clones were sequenced by immunoSEQ multiplex PCR, and TCRdb holds only the in-frame ones, with some missing. The table lists some 110,000 clones, over 65% of them singletons, with around 1.8% in the top ten. CDR1 is LNHNV and CDR2 is YYDKDF in the germline V gene (reference sequence). The CDR3 contains 15 residues. The V segment lost 3 bases and the J segment 3 bases; nucleotides outside the gene matches: 5. Regarding this clone: No antigen is known for it.

The clonotype comes from a man aged 45-65 years in good health and CMV-seronegative. The chain uses TRBV15 and TRBJ1-2; TRBD1 agrees at 9 bases. The sample taken for sequencing was PBMCs. Here the CDR3 DNA reads TGTGCCACCAGCAGGAGGACAGGGGTGGACTATGGCTACACCTTC. Translation gives CATSRRTGVDYGYTF.